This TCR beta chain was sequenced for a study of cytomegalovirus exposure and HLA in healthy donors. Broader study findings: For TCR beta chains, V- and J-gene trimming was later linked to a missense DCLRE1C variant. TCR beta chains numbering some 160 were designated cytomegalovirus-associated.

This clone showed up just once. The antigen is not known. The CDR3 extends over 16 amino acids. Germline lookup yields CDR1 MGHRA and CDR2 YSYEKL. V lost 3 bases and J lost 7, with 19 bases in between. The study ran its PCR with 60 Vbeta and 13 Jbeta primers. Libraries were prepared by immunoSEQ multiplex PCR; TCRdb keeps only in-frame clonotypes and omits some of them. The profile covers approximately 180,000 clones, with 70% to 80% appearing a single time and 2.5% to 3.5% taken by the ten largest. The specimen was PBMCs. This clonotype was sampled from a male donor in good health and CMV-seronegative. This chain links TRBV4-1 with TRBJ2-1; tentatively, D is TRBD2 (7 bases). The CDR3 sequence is CASSQAPGGARNEQFF. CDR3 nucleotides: TGCGCCAGCAGCCAGGCCCCGGGGGGCGCGAGAAATGAGCAGTTCTTC.